One sample yielded the 21 T cell receptor beta chains listed below, sequenced in a study of regulatory T cells. Overall study results and limits: Compared with autologous conventional CD4+ cells and control regulatory cells, CD3G-deficient regulatory T cells showed reduced diversity.

For these TCRs, the target antigens are not known. Amplification used 52 TRBV primers and 13 TRBJ primers. Repertoires were generated with immunoSEQ multiplex PCR, while TCRdb's copy carries only in-frame clones and drops some. The profile shows about 3,300 clones, around 96% of them singletons. Specimen: CD4+ Tregs sorted from blood. These receptors originate from a person aged 18-35 years with CD3G deficiency.

The chain combines TRBV30 with TRBJ1-1; 9 nucleotides match TRBD1. The length of the CDR3 is 13 residues. J was trimmed by 4 bases and V by 3 bases; bases with no gene match: 3. CDR1 GTSNPN and CDR2 SVGIG come from the germline V gene (reference sequence). The CDR3 loop is CAWSRDRVTEAFF. Here the CDR3 DNA reads TGTGCCTGGAGCCGGGACAGGGTCACTGAAGCTTTCTTT.

This chain joins TRBV18 and TRBJ2-7; perhaps TRBD1 as D (6 bases). This CDR3 region has 14 residues. Between the trimmed V and J ends, which lost 3 bases and 4 bases, there was a span of 13 bases. Per the germline V gene, CDR1 is KGHSH and CDR2 is LQKENI. CDR3 sequence reads: CASSPHRDSYEQYF. DNA of the CDR3: TGTGCCAGCTCACCTCACAGGGATAGTTACGAGCAGTACTTC.

The V call is TRBV5-1, the J call TRBJ2-5; perhaps TRBD2 as D (5 bases). The CDR3 is made up of 15 amino acids. V lost 4 bases, J lost 0 bases, and 13 bases lay in between. Germline V gene lookup returns CDR1 SGHRS and CDR2 YFSETQ. The CDR3 sequence is CASSLARVYQETQYF. CDR3 bases: TGCGCCAGCAGCCTAGCCCGAGTGTACCAAGAGACCCAGTACTTC.

V usage is TRBV7-8 and J usage is TRBJ2-5, with 10 bases aligning to TRBD2. The germline gives CDR1 SGHVS, CDR2 FQNEAQ. This CDR3 has 18 amino acids. With 5 bases clipped from V and 2 bases from J, the junction kept 14 bases outside the gene matches. CDR3 nucleotide sequence: TGTGCCAGCAGCCCCCGAGCGGGAGGGCCGGGTACACAAGAGACCCAGTACTTC. Translation gives CASSPRAGGPGTQETQYF. Variable domain in full (rest from reference TRBV7-8 and TRBJ2-5): GAGVSQSPRYKVAKRGQDVALRCDPISGHVSLFWYQQALGQGPEFLTYFQNEAQLDKSGLPSDRFFAERPEGSVSTLKIQRTQQEDSAVYLCASSPRAGGPGTQETQYFGPGTRLLVL.

The gene calls are TRBV6-1 and TRBJ2-5; a weak D match, TRBD2 (5 bases). Trimming took off 4 bases at V and 4 bases at J, with 7 bases between the two ends. The germline V gene has CDR1 MNHNS and CDR2 SASEGT. The CDR3 length is 12 residues. The CDR3 is CASSVGLETQYF. The CDR3 DNA reads TGTGCCAGCAGTGTTGGACTAGAGACCCAGTACTTC.

The J gene is TRBJ2-7, the V gene TRBV6-8; 7 nucleotides align to TRBD2. V shed 6 bases and J 6 bases; nucleotides not matched to a gene: 2. Germline CDR1 is MNHGY and CDR2 is SAAAGT. This CDR3 spans 11 amino acids. The CDR3 spells CASRGGVEQYF. The CDR3 DNA reads as TGTGCCAGCAGGGGAGGGGTCGAGCAGTACTTC.

The CDR3 loop is CASSYSGGDYGYTF. DNA of the CDR3: TGTGCCAGCAGTTACTCAGGGGGCGACTATGGCTACACCTTC. The chain has TRBV6-6 and TRBJ1-2, with TRBD1 identical over 7 bases. The length of the CDR3 is 14 residues. The germline CDR1 and CDR2 sequences are MNHNY and SVGAGI (reference sequence). Trimming took 0 bases from V and 3 from J; bases not matched to a gene: 1.

The gene calls are TRBV28 and TRBJ2-7, with D maybe TRBD1 (6 bases). CDR1 is MDHEN, CDR2 SYDVKM, per germline. The CDR3 has 16 residues. V was pared by 6 bases and J by 4 bases, with 22 bases between. Here the CDR3 reads CASSSTSGVIGYEQYF. The DNA for the CDR3 is TGTGCCAGCAGCTCCACCTCAGGGGTTATAGGGTACGAGCAGTACTTC. The whole variable domain, filled in from reference TRBV28 and TRBJ2-7, reads DVKVTQSSRYLVKRTGEKVFLECVQDMDHENMFWYRQDPGLGLRLIYFSYDVKMKEKGDIPEGYSVSREKKERFSLILESASTNQTSMYLCASSSTSGVIGYEQYFGPGTRLTVT.

The rearrangement links TRBV18 to TRBJ2-5, with D perhaps matching TRBD2 (6 bases). The V end lost 10 bases, the J end lost 4 bases, and 22 bases lay between the germline ends. The CDR3 sequence is 15 residues long. Germline V gives CDR1 KGHSH, CDR2 LQKENI. CDR3 bases: TGTGCCACCACCCAGACGGCGTTGGGGGGAGAGACCCAGTACTTC. Translation: CATTQTALGGETQYF.

V usage is TRBV5-1 and J usage is TRBJ2-2; weak D call: TRBD2 (6 bases). CDR3 size: 16 residues. CDR1 and CDR2 (germline): SGHRS, YFSETQ. Deletions cut 0 bases from V and 0 bases from J, with 9 bases between. The CDR3 sequence: CASSLEWRANTGELFF. The CDR3 bases are TGCGCCAGCAGCTTGGAATGGAGGGCGAACACCGGGGAGCTGTTTTTT.

For the CDR3, the DNA is TGTGCCAGCAGTGAAGCAGGGTATGGCTACACCTTC. Translating it yields CASSEAGYGYTF. The chain carries TRBV6-1 and TRBJ1-2; D is uncertain. The CDR3 consists of 12 residues. Trimming removed 0 bases from V and 5 bases from J, with 4 bases in between. CDR1 MNHNS and CDR2 SASEGT come from the germline V gene.

The chain links TRBV7-9 to TRBJ2-3; 7 nucleotides match TRBD1. The ends lost 3 bases at V and 5 bases at J; junction bases unmatched: 11. Germline values: CDR1 SEHNR, CDR2 FQNEAQ (reference sequence). The CDR3 runs to 16 residues. The CDR3 nucleotides are TGTGCCAGCAGCTTTTGGAGGAAGGGGGCATTAGATACGCAGTATTTT. Its translation is CASSFWRKGALDTQYF.

The chain recombines TRBV10-2 with TRBJ2-2; TRBD2 might be the D (6 bases). Germline V gene data show CDR1 as WSHSY and CDR2 as SAAADI. V gave up 6 bases and J gave up 4 bases, with 12 bases separating them. The CDR3 contains 14 residues. This CDR3 reads CASRAGTPTGELFF. Here the CDR3 DNA reads TGCGCCAGCAGGGCCGGGACTCCCACCGGGGAGCTGTTTTTT.

The chain links TRBV28 to TRBJ2-2; possibly TRBD2 for D (6 bases). V lost 4 bases, J lost 4 bases, and 10 bases lay in between. Germline V CDR1 and CDR2: MDHEN, SYDVKM. The CDR3 loop spans 14 amino acids. The CDR3 bases are TGTGCCAGCAGTTCCGGGGGTGGCACCGGGGAGCTGTTTTTT. It is translated as CASSSGGGTGELFF.

This chain connects TRBV6-1 to TRBJ1-3; no definite D call. Germline CDR1 reads MNHNS; CDR2 reads SASEGT. Trimming shortened V by 6 bases and J by 2 bases, and 8 bases separated the two germline ends. There are 13 residues in the CDR3. The DNA of the CDR3 is TGTGCCAGCAGCACAGATCCTGGAAACACCATATATTTT. Translation gives CASSTDPGNTIYF.

This chain connects TRBV6-5 to TRBJ2-7; D gene unclear. V gave up 5 bases and J gave up 3 bases, with 5 bases separating them. Germline loops: CDR1 MNHEY, CDR2 SVGAGI. This CDR3 has 11 amino acids. The CDR3 region has the DNA TGTGCCAGCAGTGAAGACTACGAGCAGTACTTC. Amino acid sequence: CASSEDYEQYF.

V is TRBV5-1 and J is TRBJ2-1; 10 bases are a match to TRBD2. CDR1 and CDR2 (germline): SGHRS, YFSETQ. J lost 3 bases, V lost 1 base, and 13 bases had no gene match. This CDR3 spans 19 amino acids. Here the CDR3 DNA reads TGCGCCAGCAGCTTGTATCCCACCGGGCTAGCGGGAGTCTACAATGAGCAGTTCTTC. It translates to CASSLYPTGLAGVYNEQFF.

This chain connects TRBV9 to TRBJ2-1; 12 positions agree with TRBD2. CDR1 is SGDLS and CDR2 is YYNGEE in the germline V gene. V was pared by 0 bases and J by 1 base, with 8 bases of the junction left unmatched. The CDR3 loop spans 19 amino acids. The CDR3 spells CASSVVASGGASSYNEQFF. DNA for the CDR3: TGTGCCAGCAGCGTAGTGGCTAGCGGGGGGGCATCGTCCTACAATGAGCAGTTCTTC.

The V gene is TRBV6-1, the J gene TRBJ1-1; 7 positions agree with TRBD1. From germline, CDR1 is MNHNS and CDR2 SASEGT. The V gene end was trimmed by 5 bases and the J gene end by 1 base; junction bases not matched to a gene: 4. The CDR3 has 14 residues. CDR3 sequence: CASSRQGRNTEAFF. CDR3 DNA sequence: TGTGCCAGCAGTAGACAGGGTAGGAACACTGAAGCTTTCTTT.

The gene calls are TRBV5-1 and TRBJ2-2; D not certain. The CDR3 totals 15 residues. CDR1 SGHRS and CDR2 YFSETQ come from the germline V gene. V lost 4 bases and J lost 0, with 10 bases in between. CDR3 bases: TGCGCCAGCAGCCCTGGGGTGCCGAACACCGGGGAGCTGTTTTTT. Encoded protein: CASSPGVPNTGELFF.

The V gene is TRBV6-4, the J gene TRBJ1-3, with unresolved D. Trimming cost V 2 bases and J 7 bases, with 3 bases left between them. The germline V gene has CDR1 MRHNA and CDR2 SNTAGT. The CDR3 is 11 amino acids. CDR3 nucleotides: TGTGCCAGCAGTGACCGGAACACCATATATTTT. Its protein product is CASSDRNTIYF.